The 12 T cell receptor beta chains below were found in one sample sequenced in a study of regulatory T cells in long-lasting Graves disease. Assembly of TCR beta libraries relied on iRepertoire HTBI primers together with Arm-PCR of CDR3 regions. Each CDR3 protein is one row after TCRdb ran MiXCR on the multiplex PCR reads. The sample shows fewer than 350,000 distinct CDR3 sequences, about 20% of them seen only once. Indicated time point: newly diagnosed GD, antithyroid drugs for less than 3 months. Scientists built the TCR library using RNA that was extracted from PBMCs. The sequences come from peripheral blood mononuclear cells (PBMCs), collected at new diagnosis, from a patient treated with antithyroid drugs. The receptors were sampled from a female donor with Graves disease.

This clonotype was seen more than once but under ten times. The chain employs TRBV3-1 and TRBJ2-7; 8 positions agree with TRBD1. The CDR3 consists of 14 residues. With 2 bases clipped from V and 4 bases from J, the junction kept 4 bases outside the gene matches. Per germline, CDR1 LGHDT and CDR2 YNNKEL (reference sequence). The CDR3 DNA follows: TGTGCCAGCAGCCAAACAGGACAGGGTTACGAGCAGTACTTC. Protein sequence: CASSQTGQGYEQYF.

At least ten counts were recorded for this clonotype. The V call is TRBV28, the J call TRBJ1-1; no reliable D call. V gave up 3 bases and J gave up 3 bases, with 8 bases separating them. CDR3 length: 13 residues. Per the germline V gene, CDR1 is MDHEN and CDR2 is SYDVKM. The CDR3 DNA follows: TGTGCCAGCAGTTTGTGGTTGGACACTGAAGCTTTCTTT. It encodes CASSLWLDTEAFF.

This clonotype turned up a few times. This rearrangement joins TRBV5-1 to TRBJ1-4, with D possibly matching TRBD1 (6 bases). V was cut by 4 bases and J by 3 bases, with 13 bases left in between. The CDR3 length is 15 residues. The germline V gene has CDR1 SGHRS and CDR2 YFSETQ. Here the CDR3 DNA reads TGCGCCAGCAGCCGACAAGGACAGTCTAATGAAAAACTGTTTTTT. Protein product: CASSRQGQSNEKLFF. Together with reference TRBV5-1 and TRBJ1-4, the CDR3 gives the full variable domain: KAGVTQTPRYLIKTRGQQVTLSCSPISGHRSVSWYQQTPGQGLQFLFEYFSETQRNKGNFPGRFSGRQFSNSRSEMNVSTLELGDSALYLCASSRQGQSNEKLFFGSGTQLSVL.

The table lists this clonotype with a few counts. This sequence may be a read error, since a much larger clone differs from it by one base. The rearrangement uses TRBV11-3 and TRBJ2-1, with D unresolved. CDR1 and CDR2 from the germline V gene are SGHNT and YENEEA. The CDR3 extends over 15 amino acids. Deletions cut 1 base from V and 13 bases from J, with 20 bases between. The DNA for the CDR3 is TGTGCCAGCAGCTTAGTGGTCTCGGGCGCAGAGACCCAGTTCTTC. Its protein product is CASSLVVSGAETQFF.

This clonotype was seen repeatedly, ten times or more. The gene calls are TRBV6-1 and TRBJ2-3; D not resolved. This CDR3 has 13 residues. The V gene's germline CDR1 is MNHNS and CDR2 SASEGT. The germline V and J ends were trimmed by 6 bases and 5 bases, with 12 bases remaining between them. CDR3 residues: CASSKPPGDTQYF. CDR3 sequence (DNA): TGTGCCAGCAGCAAACCACCGGGAGATACGCAGTATTTT.

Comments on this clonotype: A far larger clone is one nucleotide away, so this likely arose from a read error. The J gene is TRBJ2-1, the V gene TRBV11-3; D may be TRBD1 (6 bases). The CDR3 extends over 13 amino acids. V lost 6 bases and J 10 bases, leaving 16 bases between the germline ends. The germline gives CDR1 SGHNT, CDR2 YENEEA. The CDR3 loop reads CASSLGQSYEQFF. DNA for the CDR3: TGTGCCAGCAGTCTAGGACAGTCCTACGAGCAGTTCTTC.

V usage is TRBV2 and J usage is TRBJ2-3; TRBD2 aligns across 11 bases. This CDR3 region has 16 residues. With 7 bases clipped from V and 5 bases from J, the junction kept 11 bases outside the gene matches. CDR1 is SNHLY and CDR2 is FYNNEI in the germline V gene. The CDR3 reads CASMGGIGTSGDTQYF. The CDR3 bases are TGTGCCAGCATGGGGGGGATCGGGACTAGCGGAGATACGCAGTATTTT. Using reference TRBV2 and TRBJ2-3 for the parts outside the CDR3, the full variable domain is EPEVTQTPSHQVTQMGQEVILRCVPISNHLYFYWYRQILGQKVEFLVSFYNNEISEKSEIFDDQFSVERPDGSNFTLKIRSTKLEDSAMYFCASMGGIGTSGDTQYFGPGTRLTVL.

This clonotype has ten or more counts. For the CDR3, the DNA is TGCAGTGCTAAGGCGTCGACACCCACCCACTATGGCTACACCTTC. Amino acid sequence: CSAKASTPTHYGYTF. V and J are TRBV20-1 and TRBJ1-2; D not certain. The V gene's germline CDR1 is DFQATT and CDR2 SNEGSKA (reference sequence). The V and J ends lost 4 bases and 3 bases respectively, with 18 bases between them. This CDR3 is built from 15 residues.

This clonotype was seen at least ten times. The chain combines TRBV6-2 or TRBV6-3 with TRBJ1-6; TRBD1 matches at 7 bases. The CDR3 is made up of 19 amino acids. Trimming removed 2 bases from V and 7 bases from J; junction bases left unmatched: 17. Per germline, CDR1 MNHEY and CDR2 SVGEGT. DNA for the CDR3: TGTGCCAGCAGTTACCTTACAGACAGGGCCCGTACCTGGAATTCACCCCTCCACTTT. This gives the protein CASSYLTDRARTWNSPLHF.

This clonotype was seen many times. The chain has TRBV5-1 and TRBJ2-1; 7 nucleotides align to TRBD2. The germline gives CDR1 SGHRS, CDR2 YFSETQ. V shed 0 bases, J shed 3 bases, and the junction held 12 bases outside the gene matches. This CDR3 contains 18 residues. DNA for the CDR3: TGCGCCAGCAGCTTGGCCCCGGGGGGTCCTAGCGGCTACAATGAGCAGTTCTTC. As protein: CASSLAPGGPSGYNEQFF.

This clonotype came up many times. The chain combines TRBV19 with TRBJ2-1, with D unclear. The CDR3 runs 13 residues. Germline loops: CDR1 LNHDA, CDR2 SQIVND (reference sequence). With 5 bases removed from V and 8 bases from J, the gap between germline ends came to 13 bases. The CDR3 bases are TGTGCCAGTAGTTTGGCCGGGTGGGATGAGCAGTTCTTC. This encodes CASSLAGWDEQFF.

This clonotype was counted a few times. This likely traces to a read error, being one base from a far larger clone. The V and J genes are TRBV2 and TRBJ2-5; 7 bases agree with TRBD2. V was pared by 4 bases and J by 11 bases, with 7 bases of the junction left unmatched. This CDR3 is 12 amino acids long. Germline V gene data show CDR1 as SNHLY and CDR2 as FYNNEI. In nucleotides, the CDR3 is TGTGCCAGCAGTGTGGGAGGGGATGAGCAGTACTTC. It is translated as CASSVGGDEQYF.